The sequence of this T cell receptor (beta chain) was determined in a study of CXCR3-negative and CXCR3-positive naive CD8 T cells. The CDR3 is made up of 14 amino acids. From germline, CDR1 is SGHRS and CDR2 YFSETQ. On this clonotype: As yet, its antigen is unknown.

It was by 5' RACE with UMI labels that the TRB cDNA libraries were prepared. TCRdb reprocessed the 5' RACE reads and reports one entry per CDR3 protein, with no DNA. This sample contains nearly 90,000 distinct CDR3 sequences. Study-wide findings and caveats: More hydrophobic TRB CDR3s occurred in CXCR3-positive than in CXCR3-negative naive cells.

The chain couples TRBV5-1 to TRBJ2-7; the TCRdb D gene call, TRBD1, has no DNA to confirm it. The TCR sequence derives from a human donor in good health. Some clones in this sample may be carry-over from other donors' samples. The specimen sequenced was naive CXCR3+ CD8+ T cells from blood. Subset meaning: CD45RO-CCR7+CD27+CD95- naive CD8+ T cells expressing CXCR3 (TNR3+). Here the CDR3 reads CASSLGQGQDEQYF.